The present T cell receptor beta chain was sequenced within a study of T cells in localized non-small cell lung cancer. Study-level findings and limits: Without multi-region sequencing, intratumor heterogeneity could not be excluded. Appearance in adjacent lung was seen for a median 57 of the top 100 tumor clones.

TCRdb's copy holds only in-frame clones and misses some; the assay was immunoSEQ multiplex PCR. The data hold over 15,000 clones, with around 87% observed a single time. Germline V gives CDR1 SQVTM, CDR2 ANQGSEA. The V end was cut by 4 bases, the J end by 0 bases, with 17 bases between. The CDR3 is 16 amino acids. As for this clone: Antigen specificity is unknown.

Source: peripheral blood mononuclear cells, taken before any cancer treatment. This sequence was found in a male donor older than 55 with stage II lung adenocarcinoma. V usage is TRBV29-1 and J usage is TRBJ2-3; TRBD2 is a possible D gene (7 bases). The CDR3 DNA reads as TGCAGCGTTGGGGGAACGGGGGGCTCTAGCACAGATACGCAGTATTTT. It is translated as CSVGGTGGSSTDTQYF.